The T cell receptor (beta chain) described here comes from a study of T cell changes during pregnancy in multiple sclerosis. This CDR3 has 16 residues. The ends lost 7 bases at V and 5 bases at J; junction bases unmatched: 7. Germline V gene sequence: CDR1 LNHDA, CDR2 SQIVND (reference sequence). This table comes from immunoSEQ multiplex PCR, and its TCRdb copy is limited to in-frame clones, with some not included. The sample yields some 53,000 clones, roughly 92% seen once. J is TRBJ2-2 and V is TRBV19, with 13 nucleotides matching TRBD2. This TCR was sampled from a female donor with multiple sclerosis, enrolled in a pregnancy study. The sequences come from CD4+ T cells from peripheral blood mononuclear cells, collected in the third trimester of pregnancy. The CDR3 loop reads CASIRTSGSRTGELFF. Written as DNA, the CDR3 is TGTGCCAGTATTCGGACTAGCGGGAGTCGGACCGGGGAGCTGTTTTTT.